Listed below are T cell receptor beta chains from one sample, sequenced in a study of OX40 agonist ivuxolimab in advanced cancers. The protocol was immunoSEQ multiplex PCR, while the TCRdb copy is restricted to in-frame clones and leaves out a portion. The sample lists 82,000 or so clones; over 85% were seen once. The specimen comprised CD4+ or CD8+ T cells sorted from blood, sampled in a trial of the OX40 agonist ivuxolimab. Receptors originate from an adult with an advanced solid tumor such as melanoma, head and neck, liver or kidney cancer. The conserved cysteine and the conserved F or W are not part of the CDR3 here. Each record gives: V gene, CDR3 protein.

V: TRBV30
CDR3: AWGGGGETQY

V: TRBV7-3
CDR3: ASSLGGLSADTQY

V: TRBV2
CDR3: ARSVETQY

V: TRBV7-9
CDR3: ASSFRDRGPIGYT

V: TRBV10-3
CDR3: AIRGLAFGELF

V: TRBV9
CDR3: ASSVGNGWVNEQF

V: TRBV5-1
CDR3: ASSLYLQGGNEKLF

V: TRBV7-2
CDR3: ASSFRGGTNEKLF

V: TRBV19
CDR3: ASSATKPMNTEAF

V: TRBV11-2
CDR3: ASSSGQGEWVPETQY

V: TRBV27
CDR3: ASSFRSSGRIYEQF

V: TRBV20-1
CDR3: SAGRGTEAF

V: TRBV7-3
CDR3: ASSPDEGNIQY

V: TRBV30
CDR3: ASTGGRNEQF

V: TRBV27
CDR3: ASSLRAGGRVDTQY

V: TRBV10-1
CDR3: ASSEGRQEQF

V: TRBV18
CDR3: ASSPRQQETQY

V: TRBV5-1
CDR3: ASSLEGTGHPSGNTIY

V: TRBV6-1
CDR3: ASSSGLPNTEAF

V: TRBV29-1
CDR3: SVRQGVNEQY

V: TRBV30
CDR3: AWSVWTSENLYEQY

V: TRBV7-8
CDR3: ASSPRLTSAYEQY